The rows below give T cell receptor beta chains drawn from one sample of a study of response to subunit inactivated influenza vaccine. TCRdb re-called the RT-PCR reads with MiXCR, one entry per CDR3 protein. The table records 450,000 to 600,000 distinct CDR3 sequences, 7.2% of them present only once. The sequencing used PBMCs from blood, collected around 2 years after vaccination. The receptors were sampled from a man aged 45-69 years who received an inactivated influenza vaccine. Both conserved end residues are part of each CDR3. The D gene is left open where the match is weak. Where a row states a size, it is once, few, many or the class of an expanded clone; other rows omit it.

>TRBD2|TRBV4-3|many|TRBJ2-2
TGCGCCAGCAGCCGCGGGAGGCATAACACCGGGGAGCTGTTTTTT
CASSRGRHNTGELFF
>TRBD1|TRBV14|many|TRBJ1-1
TGTGCCAGCAGCCAGTATATAGGACAGGCGGACACTGAAGCTTTCTTT
CASSQYIGQADTEAFF
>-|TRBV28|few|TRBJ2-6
TGTGCCAGCACCGACGCGGGTCCCTCTGGGGCCAACGTCCTGACTTTC
CASTDAGPSGANVLTF
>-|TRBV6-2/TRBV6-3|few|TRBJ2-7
TGTGCCAGCAGTTACGGCCCCGTCTACGAGCAGTACTTC
CASSYGPVYEQYF
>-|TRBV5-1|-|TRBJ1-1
TGCGCCAGCAGCGTGACAGATGTGAACACTGAAGCTTTCTTT
CASSVTDVNTEAFF
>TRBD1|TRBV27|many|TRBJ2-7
TGTGCCAGCAGTCTCCAGACAGGGCGCACAGCGAAGCAGTACTTC
CASSLQTGRTAKQYF
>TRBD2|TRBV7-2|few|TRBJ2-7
TGTGCCAGCGGGTTATCTATAGCGGGGGGGCCCTACGAGCAGTACTTC
CASGLSIAGGPYEQYF
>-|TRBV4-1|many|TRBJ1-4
TGCGCCAGCAGCCAACTCCGGCGGGTGGATGAAAAACTGTTTTTT
CASSQLRRVDEKLFF
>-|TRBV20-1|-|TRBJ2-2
TGCAGTGCTAGAATTTACACCGGGGAGCTGTTTTTT
CSARIYTGELFF
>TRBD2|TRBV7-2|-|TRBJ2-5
TGTGCCAGCAGCCAAAGGACTAGCGGGGCGGAGACCCAGTACTTC
CASSQRTSGAETQYF
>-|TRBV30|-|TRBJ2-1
TGTGCCTGGAGTAACTCCGGGACTGGGGATGAGCAGTTCTTC
CAWSNSGTGDEQFF
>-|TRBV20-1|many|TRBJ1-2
TGCAGTGCTCCCGGGACAAACCGTGACTATGGCTACACCTTC
CSAPGTNRDYGYTF
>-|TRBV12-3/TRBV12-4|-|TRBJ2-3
TGTGCCAGCAGTCCTGGGCCAGCTAGCACAGATACGCAGTATTTT
CASSPGPASTDTQYF
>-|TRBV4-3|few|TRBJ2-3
TGCGCCAGCAGCCAGGGGATAGGGAACACAGATACGCAGTATTTT
CASSQGIGNTDTQYF
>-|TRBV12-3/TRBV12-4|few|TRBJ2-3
TGTGCCAGCAGTTTTGGGAGTACGCAGTATTTT
CASSFGSTQYF
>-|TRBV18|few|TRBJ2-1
TGTGCCAGCTCACCAATGCCTAGCCGGCGCGCGGAACTCTTC
CASSPMPSRRAELF
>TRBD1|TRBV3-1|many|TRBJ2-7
TGTGCCAGCAGCCATAGGACAGGGGCCGAGCAGTACTTC
CASSHRTGAEQYF
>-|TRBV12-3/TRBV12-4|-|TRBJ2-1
TGTGCCAGCAGCTCCGAGGGCTCCTACAATGAGCAGTTCTTC
CASSSEGSYNEQFF
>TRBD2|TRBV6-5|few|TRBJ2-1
TGTGCCAGCAGTTACTTTAGCGGGAGTGGTCATGAGCAGTTCTTC
CASSYFSGSGHEQFF
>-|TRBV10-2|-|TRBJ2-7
TGCGCCAGCAGTCCGGGACAACTCTACGAGCAGTACTTC
CASSPGQLYEQYF
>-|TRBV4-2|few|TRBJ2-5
TGTGCCAGCAGCCCGCAGGGTCAGATGGCGCAAGAGACCCAGTACTTC
CASSPQGQMAQETQYF
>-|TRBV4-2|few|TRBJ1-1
TGTGCCAGCAGCCATCCCGACGGGACTGAAGCTTTCTTT
CASSHPDGTEAFF
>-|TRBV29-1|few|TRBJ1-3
TGCAGCGTTGAAGACCGGGAACAGTTCTCTGGAAACACCATATATTTT
CSVEDREQFSGNTIYF
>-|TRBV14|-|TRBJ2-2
TGTGCCAGCAGCCAAGATCCCCAGGGCCTCAACATATTTGGGTCTTCGAACACCGGGGAGCTGTTTTTT
CASSQDPQGLNIFGSSNTGELFF
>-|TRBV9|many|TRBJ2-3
TGTGCCAGCAGCGAGGGGGGCGGTACAGATACGCAGTATTTT
CASSEGGGTDTQYF
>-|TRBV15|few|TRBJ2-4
TGTGCCACCAGCAGAGCCCCCCCCAAAAACATTCAGTACTTC
CATSRAPPKNIQYF
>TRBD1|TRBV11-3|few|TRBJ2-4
TGTGCCGACCGGACAGGGACCAAAAACATTCAGTACTTC
CADRTGTKNIQYF
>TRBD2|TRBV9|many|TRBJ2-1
TGTGCCAGCAGCGTCGGGACTAGCGGGAGAAATGAGCAGTTCTTC
CASSVGTSGRNEQFF
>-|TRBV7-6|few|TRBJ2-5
TGTGCCAGCAGCCCCCAAGTAGTAGAGGACTTCCAAGAGACCCAGTACTTC
CASSPQVVEDFQETQYF
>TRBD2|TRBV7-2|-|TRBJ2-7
TGTGCCAGCAGCTTCCTGGGACTAGCGGGGGGGCTGAACGAGCAGTACTTC
CASSFLGLAGGLNEQYF
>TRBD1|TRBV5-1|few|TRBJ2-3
TGCGCCAGCTCCAAGGACAGGCGAAATACGCAGTATTTT
CASSKDRRNTQYF
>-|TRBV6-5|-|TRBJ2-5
TGTGCCAGCAGTTACTCTAGCCGGGGATTCGGAGAGACCCAGTACTTC
CASSYSSRGFGETQYF
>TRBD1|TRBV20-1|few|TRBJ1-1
TGCAGTGCTGACAGGGGGCATCTTGAAGCTTTCTTT
CSADRGHLEAFF
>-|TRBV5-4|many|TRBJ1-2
TGTGCCAGCAGCTTGCGGTATATCGGGGGCGGTGGCTACACCTTC
CASSLRYIGGGGYTF
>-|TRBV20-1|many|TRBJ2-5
TGCAGTGCTAGAGAGGACGGGAACCAAGAGACCCAGTACTTC
CSAREDGNQETQYF
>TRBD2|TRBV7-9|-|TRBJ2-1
TGTGCCAGCAGCTTTCCGGGGGGCAATGAGCAGTTCTTC
CASSFPGGNEQFF
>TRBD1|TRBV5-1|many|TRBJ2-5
TGCGCCAGCAGCTTGGGGACAGGAAAAGAGACCCAGTACTTC
CASSLGTGKETQYF
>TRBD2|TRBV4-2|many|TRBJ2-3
TGTGCCAGCAGCCAAGGCGGGAGAGGAATAGATACGCAGTATTTT
CASSQGGRGIDTQYF
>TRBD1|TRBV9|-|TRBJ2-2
TGTGCCAGCAGCGTAGATGGGACAGGGGGCCGGACCGGGGAGCTGTTTTTT
CASSVDGTGGRTGELFF
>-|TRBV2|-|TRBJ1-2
TGTGCCAGCGGGCAGGAGCATTATGGCTACACCTTC
CASGQEHYGYTF
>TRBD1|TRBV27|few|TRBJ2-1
TGTGCCAGCAGCTACGAAGACAGGGGTGTGAATGAGCAGTTCTTC
CASSYEDRGVNEQFF
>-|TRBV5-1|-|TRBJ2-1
TGCGCCAGCAGCTTCCGAGAGTTCGCTGAGCAGTTCTTC
CASSFREFAEQFF
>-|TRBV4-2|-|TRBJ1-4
TGTGCCAGCAGCCATTATTACATCGGACAGCTTGCAACTAATGAAAAACTGTTTTTT
CASSHYYIGQLATNEKLFF
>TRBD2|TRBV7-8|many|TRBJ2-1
TGTGCCAGCAGCTTAATCCTAGCGGGGTCAGGGAACAATGAGCAGTTCTTC
CASSLILAGSGNNEQFF
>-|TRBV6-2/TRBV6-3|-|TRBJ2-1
TGTGCCAGCAGTCGCCTAAGCGACAACAATGAGCAGTTCTTC
CASSRLSDNNEQFF
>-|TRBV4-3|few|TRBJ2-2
TGCGCCAGCAGCCAAGATAAGGGGGGGAGGACCGGGGAGCTGTTTTTT
CASSQDKGGRTGELFF
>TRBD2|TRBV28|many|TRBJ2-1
TGTGCCAGCAGTTTAGGGACTAGCGGGAGTTACAATGAGCAGTTCTTC
CASSLGTSGSYNEQFF
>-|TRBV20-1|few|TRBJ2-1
TGCAGTGCTATCTCTGGGGGGGCTTGGAATGAGCAGTTCTTC
CSAISGGAWNEQFF
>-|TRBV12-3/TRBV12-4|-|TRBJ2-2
TGTGCCAGCAGTCGGACAGGGAGGGTCGGGGAGCTGTTTTTT
CASSRTGRVGELFF
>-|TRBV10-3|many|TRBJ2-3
TGTGCCATTGGGGGCAGTTACACAGATACGCAGTATTTT
CAIGGSYTDTQYF
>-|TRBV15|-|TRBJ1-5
TGTGCCACGGCGGCAGGGGTTAATCAGCCCCAGCATTTT
CATAAGVNQPQHF
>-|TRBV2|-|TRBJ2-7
TGTGCCAGCAGTGAGGTGGACTCGAGCTCCTACGAGCAGTACTTC
CASSEVDSSSYEQYF
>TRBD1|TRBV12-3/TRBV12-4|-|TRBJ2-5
TGTGCCAGCAGTAGGACAGGGGGCAGGGAGACCCAGTACTTC
CASSRTGGRETQYF
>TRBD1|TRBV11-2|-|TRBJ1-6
TGTGCCAGCAGCTTGCTAGGGCAGGGGGGGGGCTCCTATAATTCACCCCTCCACTTT
CASSLLGQGGGSYNSPLHF
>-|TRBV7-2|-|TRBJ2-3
TGTGCCAGCAGCTCCAAGGGGTTCACAGATACGCAGTATTTT
CASSSKGFTDTQYF
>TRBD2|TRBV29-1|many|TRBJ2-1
TGCAGCGTTGAAGATAGACTAGCTGCCTACAATGAGCAGTTCTTC
CSVEDRLAAYNEQFF
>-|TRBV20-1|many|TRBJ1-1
TGCAGTGCTAGAGATAGGGTGTTGGGAGGGAACACTGAAGCTTTCTTT
CSARDRVLGGNTEAFF
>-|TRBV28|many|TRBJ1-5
TGTGCCAGCACCGTCCTCGGGGGAGGGGGTCAGCCCCAGCATTTT
CASTVLGGGGQPQHF
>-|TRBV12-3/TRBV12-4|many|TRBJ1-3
TGTGCCAGCAGTTTAAGCGGCTCTGGAAACACCATATATTTT
CASSLSGSGNTIYF